What follows describes a single T cell receptor beta chain. It lacks a known antigen. Per-nucleotide qualities are absent, and no much larger clonotype sits a single base away. The data belong to a study of blood T cell repertoires in COVID-19 (TCRdb year 2020). At the level of the whole study: The collaborator samples originated in the United States, Italy and Spain and spanned the acute and convalescent phases of COVID-19. Subjects who had been exposed to COVID-19, were actively infected with it, or had recovered from it provided the deeply sampled blood TCRbeta repertoires that made up the dataset. The prospective study material was composed of cDNA or gDNA derived from T cells, B-cell-depleted T cells, or PBMCs. The repertoires were made available in a free public database intended to serve as a resource for research on the immune response to SARS-CoV-2. Samples were obtained from the ongoing ImmuneRACE study (first 160 participants) and from 1,254 subjects provided by 6 global collaborators. HLA class I and class II types, where available, came from metadata supplied by the sample provider rather than from assay-based typing. Nearly every sample came with metadata listing a de-identified subject ID, COVID-19 status, age in years and sex.

Collaborating institutions collected whole blood in K2EDTA tubes following their own protocols. For TCRbeta analysis, collaborators shipped samples in one of three forms: frozen whole blood, isolated PBMCs, or DNA extracted from either of those sample types. Results and caveats for the whole study, not just this receptor: Clinical and demographic metadata were provided uncurated, with the amount varying by source and participant.

CDR3 length: 15 amino acids, cysteine to phenylalanine. This entry keeps only the CDR3 DNA: 45 bases, framed from base 1. The germline V gene (reference sequence) sets CDR1 to MNHEY and CDR2 to SMNVEV. V and J are trimmed by 5 bases and 8 bases, and the gene matches miss 6 bases of the junction. The immunoSEQ Assay, a bias-controlled multiplex PCR, was used to amplify TCRbeta CDR3 regions from genomic DNA. The study's processing was this. Within the assay, amplification of reference gene primers was used to estimate how many nucleated cells each sample contained. To quantify the absolute abundance of each unique TCRbeta CDR3 rearrangement, sequence reads were collapsed and filtered. For each sample, productive Simpson clonality was calculated by taking the square root of Simpson's diversity index across productive rearrangements. Here the immuneACCESS table is served through TCRdb, limited to in-frame sequences with V and J called. Missing clones are a known gap in these copies; in checked studies unresolved V genes cover under half, and the rest lacks a known reason. The V and J calls and the clone size are those of that table, but D and trimming were determined from the DNA. In all, the sample holds 60,000 to 95,000 clones, and 90% to 95% of those were seen once. The top ten hold around 5.4% of the sample.

The V gene is TRBV27 and the J gene is TRBJ2-1; the central 13 bases match TRBD2. The sequenced material came from peripheral blood. The clonotype comes from a human donor in a cohort sampled during active COVID-19. The CDR3 region reads CASSKGLAGSDEQFF. The DNA sequence follows: TGTGCCAGCAGTAAGGGACTAGCGGGGAGCGATGAGCAGTTCTTC.